This TCR beta chain was recorded in a study of shared clonotypes between healthy human individuals. Across the study: The donor pool was made up of two women and a few men aged 18 to 49.

Overall study findings and caveats: Though the depth was large, rarefaction showed that sorted-subset sequencing was incomplete.

The study drew all its donors from Caucasian adults living in Nashville, Tennessee. Measured with immunoSEQ multiplex PCR; TCRdb has only the in-frame clones, and not every one. The sample lists hundreds of thousands of clones, less than 98% occurring once. Germline values: CDR1 SGHAT, CDR2 FQNNGV. The trim removed 3 bases at V and 5 bases at J, leaving 6 bases unmatched. This CDR3 is built from 14 residues. A word on this clone: Its antigen is not known.

This TCR derives from a woman in her 30s in good health. Sequences were obtained from naive CD4+ T cells sorted from blood. As for subset: CD45RA+ positively selected. The J gene is TRBJ2-7, the V gene TRBV11-2; 8 positions agree with TRBD2. The CDR3 DNA sequence: TGTGCCAGCAGCTTTCAAGCGGGAGCAAACGAGCAGTACTTC. The encoded protein is CASSFQAGANEQYF.